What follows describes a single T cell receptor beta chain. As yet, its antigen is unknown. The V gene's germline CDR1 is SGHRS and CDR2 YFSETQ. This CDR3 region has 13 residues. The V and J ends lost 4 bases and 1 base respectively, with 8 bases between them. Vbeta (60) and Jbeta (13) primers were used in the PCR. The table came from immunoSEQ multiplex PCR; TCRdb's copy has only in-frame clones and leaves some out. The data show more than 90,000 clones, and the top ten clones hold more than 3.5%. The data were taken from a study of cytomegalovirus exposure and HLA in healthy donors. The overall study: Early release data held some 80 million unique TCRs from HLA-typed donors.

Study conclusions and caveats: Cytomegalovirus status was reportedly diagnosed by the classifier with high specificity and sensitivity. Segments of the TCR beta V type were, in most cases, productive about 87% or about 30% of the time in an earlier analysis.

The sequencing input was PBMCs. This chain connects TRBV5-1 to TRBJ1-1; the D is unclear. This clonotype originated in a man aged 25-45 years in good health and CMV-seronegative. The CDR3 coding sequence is TGCGCCAGCAGCCTCAACAGGAACACTGAAGCTTTCTTT. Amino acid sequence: CASSLNRNTEAFF.